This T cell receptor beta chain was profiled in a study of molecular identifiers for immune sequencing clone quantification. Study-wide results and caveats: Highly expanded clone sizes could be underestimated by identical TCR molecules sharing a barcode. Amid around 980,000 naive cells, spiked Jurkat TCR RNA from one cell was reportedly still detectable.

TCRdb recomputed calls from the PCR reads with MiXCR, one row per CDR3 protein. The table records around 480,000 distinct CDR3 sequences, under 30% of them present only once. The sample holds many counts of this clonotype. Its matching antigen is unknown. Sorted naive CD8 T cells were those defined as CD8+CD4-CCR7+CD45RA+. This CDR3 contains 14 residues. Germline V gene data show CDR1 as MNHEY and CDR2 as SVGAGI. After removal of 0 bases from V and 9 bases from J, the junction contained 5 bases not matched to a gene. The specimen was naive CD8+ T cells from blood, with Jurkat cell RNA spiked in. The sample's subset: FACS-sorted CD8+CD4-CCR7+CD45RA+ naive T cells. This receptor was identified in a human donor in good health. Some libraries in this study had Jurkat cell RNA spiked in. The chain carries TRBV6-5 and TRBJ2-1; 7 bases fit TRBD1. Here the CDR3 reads CASSYSKGAAEQFF. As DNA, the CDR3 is TGTGCCAGCAGTTACTCGAAGGGGGCTGCTGAGCAGTTCTTC.